This section outlines one T cell receptor beta chain sequence together with its context. What it recognizes is unknown. These data originate in a study of cytomegalovirus exposure and HLA in healthy donors. Primers for the PCR totalled 60 Vbeta and 13 Jbeta. Here immunoSEQ multiplex PCR was the method, and the copy in TCRdb shows in-frame clones only, minus some. The data show 120,000 or so clones, with 81% seen just once and around 4% held by the top ten. General study results and limits: When a later analysis was performed, an Asian-associated ancestry cluster reportedly had fewer N-insertions than the roughly 700-donor mean. Using a false discovery rate of 0.05, a later analysis showed that fewer than 20,000 TCR beta sequences were associated with HLA alleles.

Germline-derived CDR1 and CDR2 are LNHDA and SQIVND (reference sequence). The ends lost 7 bases at V and 6 bases at J; junction bases unmatched: 8. The CDR3 is made up of 14 amino acids. This sequence was found in a man aged 18-30 years in good health and CMV-seropositive. This chain links TRBV19 with TRBJ1-5, with TRBD1 matching 8 bases. Sequencing was carried out using PBMCs. CDR3 sequence: CASIGQGWGQPQHF. The CDR3 DNA reads TGTGCCAGTATTGGACAGGGATGGGGTCAGCCCCAGCATTTT. Using reference TRBV19 and TRBJ1-5 for the parts outside the CDR3, the full variable domain is DGGITQSPKYLFRKEGQNVTLSCEQNLNHDAMYWYRQDPGQGLRLIYYSQIVNDFQKGDIAEGYSVSREKKESFPLTVTSAQKNPTAFYLCASIGQGWGQPQHFGDGTRLSIL.